This TCR beta chain was identified during a study of post-analysis software for immune sequencing data. For the study at large: Secondary progressive, relapsing-remitting and progressive-relapsing multiple sclerosis were among the included disease courses.

The CDR3 totals 13 residues. CDR1 is SQVTM and CDR2 is ANQGSEA in the germline V gene. V trimming: 0 bases; J trimming: 5 bases; junction bases outside the gene matches: 3. Included in the TCR beta cDNA libraries were unique molecular identifiers. Hundreds of thousands of cDNA molecules came from around 1 to 9.1 million T cells. TCRdb called the PCR reads again in MiXCR, with one record for every CDR3 protein. The data hold approximately 690,000 distinct CDR3 sequences, with more than 50% observed a single time. Overall study results and limits: TRBV5-6, TRBV5-1 and TRBV20-1 were among roughly five TRBV segments more frequent in patients than controls. Same-batch preparations were strongly co-clustered by F measure.

Notes on this clonotype: Its antigen remains unknown.

The V call is TRBV29-1, the J call TRBJ1-2; 7 bases map to TRBD1. The TCR originated in a girl aged 2 to 10 with multiple sclerosis. The sample comprised blood. CDR3 DNA: TGCAGCGTTGAAGAGGGACAGAGATATGGCTACACCTTC. This encodes CSVEEGQRYGYTF.